This TCR beta chain was sequenced during a study of human T cells and chemical hapten exposure (dated by TCRdb to about 2021). Study-level background: For sensitization, 2% DPC in acetone was applied to a roughly 2 cm by roughly 2 cm area of upper inner arm skin. Blood samples were taken from patients before sensitization (week 0) and then at 2, 6 and about 24 weeks after DPC sensitization. Patch tests used Finn chambers with 0.01% DPC on the upper back, scored after 6 days by International Contact Dermatitis Research Group standards. Weekly therapeutic DPC doses were additionally applied to the scalp of patients throughout the roughly 26-week study period. In alopecia patients, the study followed how the peripheral blood TCR repertoire changed in vivo over primary and secondary sensitization to diphenylcyclopropenone (DPC), a hapten. Under 30 alopecia patients gave blood for TCR sequencing at one to four time points (pre-sensitization, 2, 6 and 24 weeks). The libraries were sequenced as a pool, and the TCR yield per sample differed mostly because of small variations in library volumes within the pool. The patient cohort, mostly female, included alopecia areata with under or over 50% scalp involvement, alopecia totalis and alopecia universalis.

The research as a whole found: Because all patients had alopecia, a presumed autoimmune disease, the immune response of the patients might differ from that of healthy individuals. DPC sensitization did not change the number of TCRs with a frequency above 1 in 1000, and there was no evidence of changes in global repertoire structure. Significantly more large CDR3 similarity clusters were formed by expanded TCRs than by pre-sensitization or healthy control sets, consistent with antigen-driven responses. After repeated subsampling, changes were observed in the strength of the expansion versus patch-test correlation and in the threshold at which the correlation became significant. Patch test score correlated positively with the number of PT1 expanded TCRs, reaching significance at thresholds 8, 16 and 32 but not at 4.

This clonotype was seen repeatedly, ten times or more. What antigen it recognizes has not been identified. Base qualities are not at hand, and no much larger clone is one base apart. Library preparation employed RACE. TCRdb records NextSeq 500 as the sequencer. Library preparation attached unique molecular identifiers to individual cDNA molecules for quantitative, reproducible TCR counting. Each blood RNA sample was used to sequence both TCR alpha and TCR beta chains. On the authors' methods: Samples had a median of roughly 91,000 TCRs, with a range from roughly 23,224 to 750,000. V, J and CDR3 annotation of the TCR reads was performed with the Decombinator software suite. For the PS versus PT1 abundance plots, all samples were subsampled to the same number of TCRs (28,000). TCRs were defined as expanded if absent before sensitization and observed at least eight times at the 2-week time point. TCRdb handled the public reads itself, with Q25 trimming in fastp and clone calling in MiXCR, and kept productive beta chains. Records with the same CDR3 protein are collapsed into one entry carrying the most frequent genes and DNA. TCRdb's processing, not the study's, gives the V and J calls here. The sample data list about 56,000 distinct CDR3 sequences, and about 9.6% of these were observed just once. Together, the top ten hold about an eighth of the sample.

Reading the germline V gene gives CDR1 MRHNA and CDR2 SNTAGT. At the junction V is shortened by 4 bases and J by 5 bases; bases outside the gene matches: 6. The cysteine opens and the phenylalanine closes a CDR3 of 14 amino acids. The only DNA kept is the CDR3, 42 bases in frame from the first base. The time point label of this sample denotes: patch test 1, 2 weeks after DPC sensitization. The sample's treatment or condition, from its label and the paper: therapeutic diphenylcyclopropenone sensitization with weekly scalp DPC. At each patch-test visit, blood was drawn before the patch test was applied. Patients were considered eligible if aged 18 to 70, diagnosed with alopecia and deemed suitable for DPC therapy, and patients were excluded if pregnant. Total RNA was isolated from unfractionated whole blood collected in Tempus Blood RNA tubes.

Recombination connected TRBV6-4 to TRBJ2-3, and TRBD2 matches 7 of the central bases. The source of this sequence is a woman in her 40s with alopecia areata. Some clones in this sample may be carry-over from other donors' samples. Sequencing was performed on whole blood, taken in connection with sensitization to the hapten diphenylcyclopropenone (DPC). The CDR3 sequence is CASSASGEGDTQYF. The DNA sequence is as follows: TGTGCCAGCAGTGCCAGCGGGGAGGGAGATACGCAGTATTTT.